The 9 T cell receptor beta chains below all came from one sample that was sequenced in a study of blood T cell repertoires in COVID-19. Profiling relied on immunoSEQ multiplex PCR, and the TCRdb table lists in-frame clones only, not all of them. The sample includes roughly 64,000 clones, around 73% of them seen just once. Material: peripheral blood. The receptor source for this set is a man aged 55 to 70 with COVID-19, enrolled during active disease.

The CDR3 DNA is TGCGCCAGCAGCTCGGGGATTATGAACACTGAAGCTTTCTTT. It specifies CASSSGIMNTEAFF. This chain connects TRBV5-1 to TRBJ1-1; D unresolved. V gave up 3 bases and J gave up 0 bases, with 9 bases separating them. The CDR3 has 14 residues. Germline V gives CDR1 SGHRS, CDR2 YFSETQ. The full variable domain, in which reference TRBV5-1 and TRBJ1-1 provide the parts outside the CDR3, is KAGVTQTPRYLIKTRGQQVTLSCSPISGHRSVSWYQQTPGQGLQFLFEYFSETQRNKGNFPGRFSGRQFSNSRSEMNVSTLELGDSALYLCASSSGIMNTEAFFGQGTRLTVV.

A single count supports this clone. The chain employs TRBV19 and TRBJ1-1; 8 nucleotides agree with TRBD1. V gave up 1 base and J gave up 4 bases; unmatched junction bases: 2. This CDR3 has 14 residues. Germline CDR1 reads LNHDA; CDR2 reads SQIVND (reference sequence). CDR3 residues: CASSIGQGFTEAFF. CDR3 sequence (DNA): TGTGCCAGTAGTATAGGACAGGGGTTCACTGAAGCTTTCTTT.

The genes are TRBV30 and TRBJ2-5; D possibly corresponds to TRBD1 (5 bases). Trimming took off 0 bases at V and 7 bases at J, with 12 bases between the two ends. CDR1 is GTSNPN and CDR2 is SVGIG in the germline V gene (reference sequence). This CDR3 has 13 amino acids. The CDR3 DNA sequence: TGTGCCTGGAGTGTAGGCAGGGTCGGGACCCAGTACTTC. Protein sequence: CAWSVGRVGTQYF.

The V and J genes are TRBV2 and TRBJ2-5, with D possibly TRBD1 on 5 matching bases. V dropped 7 bases and J dropped 1 base, with 16 bases sitting between them. The V gene's germline CDR1 is SNHLY and CDR2 FYNNEI. This CDR3 region has 15 residues. The CDR3: CASTIFGATQETQYF. In DNA form, the CDR3 reads TGTGCCAGCACCATTTTTGGGGCCACCCAAGAGACCCAGTACTTC.

This clone was recorded a few times. The CDR3 nucleotides read TGTGCCAGTAGTATCCCCACAGGGGCAAATTCACCCCTCCACTTT. This sequence encodes CASSIPTGANSPLHF. The rearrangement links TRBV19 to TRBJ1-6; 7 bases agree with TRBD1. The V gene end was trimmed by 3 bases and the J gene end by 7 bases; junction bases not matched to a gene: 6. Germline values: CDR1 LNHDA, CDR2 SQIVND (reference sequence). This CDR3 has 15 residues.

The V and J genes are TRBV7-3 and TRBJ1-1; D remains ambiguous. CDR1 and CDR2 (germline): SGHTA, FQGTGA. Trimming shortened V by 8 bases and J by 4 bases, and 17 bases separated the two germline ends. CDR3 length: 14 residues. CDR3 protein: CASQDGGKITEAFF. CDR3 nucleotide sequence: TGTGCCAGCCAAGACGGAGGAAAGATCACTGAAGCTTTCTTT. The variable domain in full, with the rest retrieved from reference TRBV7-3 and TRBJ1-1, is GAGVSQTPSNKVTEKGKYVELRCDPISGHTALYWYRQSLGQGPEFLIYFQGTGAADDSGLPNDRFFAVRPEGSVSTLKIQRTERGDSAVYLCASQDGGKITEAFFGQGTRLTVV.

This clone showed up just a few times. The rearrangement uses TRBV5-4 and TRBJ1-2; D might be TRBD1 (5 bases). The CDR3 is 15 amino acids. The V end was cut by 0 bases, the J end by 4 bases, with 13 bases between. Germline assignment: CDR1 SGHNT and CDR2 YYREEE (reference sequence). Here the CDR3 reads CASSLEEGLGYGYTF. The CDR3 nucleotides are TGTGCCAGCAGCTTGGAGGAGGGGTTGGGCTATGGCTACACCTTC.

The V and J genes are TRBV19 and TRBJ1-4; D call uncertain. The CDR3 is 13 residues long. Trimming pared 2 bases from V and 8 bases from J, leaving 9 bases between. Germline V CDR1 and CDR2: LNHDA, SQIVND (reference sequence). The CDR3 DNA follows: TGTGCCAGTAGTATATTGAGTTGGGAAAAACTGTTTTTT. Its protein product is CASSILSWEKLFF.

The chain carries TRBV3-1 (or the pseudogene TRBV3-2) and TRBJ2-3; TRBD2 might be the D (6 bases). The V gene's germline CDR1 is LGHDT and CDR2 YNNKEL (reference sequence). The CDR3 runs 17 residues. The ends were cut back, 0 bases at V and 0 bases at J, with 13 bases in the middle. The CDR3 nucleotides read TGTGCCAGCAGCCAAGAGGGGCCTAGCGCTAGCACAGATACGCAGTATTTT. Translated, it gives CASSQEGPSASTDTQYF.